Sequencing of this TCR beta chain was carried out in a study of cytomegalovirus exposure and HLA in healthy donors (dated by TCRdb to the late 2010s). Describing the broader study: An earlier analysis of approximately 550 of the donors reported approximately 270 Gb of sequence data and approximately 110 million unique TCR beta sequences from about 179 million T cells. An early release that covered about 600 HLA-typed donors contained 250 to 350 gigabases of sequencing data and 80 million or so unique TCR sequences. Among the 398 genotyped donors, around 81% belonged to the genetic ancestry cluster associated with self-reported Caucasian donors. The study aimed to test whether cataloging public T cell receptors could reveal signatures of past pathogen exposure. The study profiled the T cell repertoires of hundreds of subjects by immunosequencing and related them to cytomegalovirus serostatus. In addition to the first cohort of 666 subjects, a separate validation cohort of some 120 different subjects was used. The study combined high-throughput TCR immunosequencing, statistical association of individual TCRs with disease status, and machine learning to predict cytomegalovirus infection status. A later analysis re-analyzed previously published TCR beta repertoires from roughly 630 donors and added high-resolution HLA genotyping to study TCR occurrence patterns. The later analysis used no new phenotypic data to find candidate immune exposures, relying instead on TCR beta sequences and their occurrence across donors. An earlier analysis of around 540 of the donors applied high-throughput TCR beta sequencing to assess whether each TCR beta V gene segment acted as functional or pseudogenic. Donor age, sex, ethnicity and CMV serostatus were compiled together with the repertoire data. Genome-wide SNP genotypes for about three fifths of the roughly 700 donors were used in a later genetic analysis, which treated that subset as a discovery cohort. Every discovery cohort repertoire had been produced on one sequencing platform. Both class I and class II loci were covered by HLA typing, at four-digit resolution. Typing coverage varied by locus: about 629-630 donors for A, B, C, DRB1 and DQB1; under 550 for DQA1; more than 600 for DPA1; approximately 470 for DPB1. Roughly 5 DR-DQ haplotypes were handled as single units for association and clustering, since linkage in the cohort was strong. Among 398 genotyped donors of the cohort, an average of around 240,000 unique TCR beta nucleotide sequences were sequenced per donor, about a sixth of them non-productive. Overall study outcomes, separate from this receptor: When HLA alleles, especially DR and DQ, strongly co-occurred, attributing TCR associations to individual alleles was difficult. V-gene and J-gene trimming of TCR beta chains was associated with a missense DCLRE1C variant in a later genetic analysis, and the association was replicated in an independent cohort. Because HLA typing was unavailable for some donors at each locus, only the typed subset was used in association tests. Presence/absence analyses assumed roughly uniform sequencing depth across donors, an assumption that may not hold. Three of the identified cytomegalovirus-associated TCR beta chains were confirmed in vitro to be specific for cytomegalovirus antigens. Linkage disequilibrium might explain the correlated functional status among segregating V segments, but an unknown experimental factor could not be ruled out. In a later analysis, HLA-associated TCR beta chains showed more clonal expansion and lower generation probabilities than non-associated chains that were equally common. Most TCR sequences were seen in very few donors, while some public TCRs were found in many individuals. Broadly in line with IMGT annotations, most TCR beta V segments showed up in productive rearrangements about 90% or about 30% of the time in an earlier analysis of roughly 590 of the donors. Cytomegalovirus status was reported to be diagnosed by the classifier with high specificity and sensitivity in both the original and validation cohorts. In a later analysis, TCR association rates were found to vary across HLA loci, with the most associated TCRs seen for DRB1 alleles and the fewest for HLA-C alleles. Because counts were too low, fewer than 20 rarely observed V segments, including chromosome 9 orphons, were excluded from the earlier analysis of 587 of the donors. Compared with the approximately 710-donor mean, donors in an Asian-associated ancestry cluster had fewer N-insertions in productive TCRs, according to a later genetic analysis. A further reported finding was that TCR beta sequences accurately predicted the HLA-A and HLA-B alleles for most subjects in the first cohort. It was suggested by the authors that the approach could potentially be generalized to other disease states and immunological phenotypes. For the cohort, immune exposure information was limited to CMV serostatus. A later analysis reported that several top co-occurrence clusters appeared linked to parvovirus B19, influenza, CMV and Epstein-Barr virus. Only TCR beta chains were sequenced in this cohort, and the absence of alpha or paired-chain data limited detectable features. The study gave a list of around 170 TCR beta chains associated with cytomegalovirus. According to a later analysis, most CMV-associated TCR beta chains appeared to be HLA-restricted, and the HLA associations seemed to be driven largely by CMV exposure. Specific HLA alleles were associated with 15,000 to 20,000 TCR beta sequences at a false discovery rate of 0.05 in a later analysis. A cluster of highly shared sequence variants was judged likely to be a technical artifact of the sequencing pipeline. The 87-base-pair reads could not distinguish some IMGT-functional V segments, including TRBV6-2 and TRBV6-3, so those segments were excluded.

The cohort was made up of several hundred healthy bone marrow donors. All cohort members were sampled while nominally healthy, although unrecorded immune exposures were likely present. The donor tested CMV seronegative, placing the donor among the approximately 360 seronegative members of the cohort. A peripheral blood sample was collected from each donor, and TCR beta sequencing was performed on peripheral blood mononuclear cells. The Qiagen DNeasy Blood Extraction Kit was used to extract genomic DNA from the blood cell samples. This clone is a singleton in its sample. Its antigen target is currently unknown. The junction departs from germline at one end; a sequencing error may be responsible. Libraries came from the immunoSEQ multiplex PCR assay. For the multiplex PCR, a mixture combining 60 forward primers for TCR Vbeta segments and 13 reverse primers for TCR Jbeta segments was used. The CDR3 region of rearranged TCR beta genes was amplified from genomic DNA by a multiplex PCR assay. The Illumina HiSeq System was used to sequence the amplified TCR beta libraries as 87-base-pair reads. From the authors' description of their analysis: Across the 640 or so repertoires, a later analysis counted tens of millions of unique TCR beta chains, 9.5 million to 13 million of which were shared by at least two donors. A nearest-neighbor algorithm error-corrected the raw reads and collapsed the reads into unique sequences, merging closely related sequences to remove PCR and sequencing errors. Alignment of CDR3 sequences to IMGT reference sequences was used to assign V, D and J gene segments. For a sequence to be retained, a match of at least six nucleotides was required to both a V gene segment and a J gene segment. A rearrangement counted as productive if the CDR3 had no stop codons and remained in frame with V and J, and every other rearrangement counted as non-productive. CDR3 was defined according to IMGT convention as the region running from the second conserved V-encoded cysteine to the conserved J-encoded phenylalanine. The earlier analysis of about 530 of the donors excluded any sequence lacking an unambiguous match to a single V gene segment. An earlier analysis of 587 of the donors classified V segments as functional when productive rearrangements were above 56.7% and as segregating when the standard deviation between donors was above 5%. To diagnose cytomegalovirus status from the catalog of TCR beta chain sequences, a statistical classification framework was built. In a later analysis, V and J genes were assigned by comparing TCR nucleotide sequences against IMGT/GENE-DB human TR gene sequences. A later analysis assigned CDR3 sequences and most-parsimonious VDJ recombination scenarios with the TCRdist pipeline. In a later analysis, every TCR beta chain was defined by the combination of its CDR3 amino acid sequence and its V-gene family, and reads without a unique V-gene family were dropped. In a later analysis, approximately 590 highly shared, low-generation-probability nucleotide sequences were removed to address suspected cross-contamination and a sequencing artifact. In a later analysis, a clonal expansion index for each public chain was calculated from normalized within-repertoire ranks of inferred template counts. Generation probabilities in a later analysis came from a VDJ recombination model fitted to out-of-frame rearrangements, and those results were checked against IGoR. In a later analysis, TCR-TCR, TCR-HLA and TCR-CMV co-occurrence was scored with hypergeometric tests, and a repertoire-size bias correction was applied to TCR pairs. In a later analysis, false discovery rates were estimated by permuting HLA or CMV assignments 20 times. A later analysis grouped co-occurring TCRs with DBSCAN, adding TCRdist sequence similarity when clustering within HLA-allele-positive subsets. Co-occurrence clustering excluded repertoires with fewer than 30,000 or more than 120,000 public chains, plus five with anomalous nucleotide sharing. As stored in TCRdb, this immuneACCESS dataset retains in-frame rearrangements with V and J assigned. A fraction of the clones does not appear; measured against another copy, unresolved V genes explain less than half of the discrepancy, and the remainder lacks a known reason. The DNA gave D and trimming, while V, J and clone size come from that table. This sample gives about 170,000 clones in total; roughly four fifths of them show up just once. Of the sample, approximately 0.76% falls within the top ten clones.

Based on the germline V gene, the CDR1 and CDR2 sequences are SGHVS and FNYEAQ. Taken from cysteine to phenylalanine, the CDR3 has 16 residues. Only CDR3 DNA remains: 48 bases, in frame from the first base. Sequencing was performed on PBMCs. The chain uses TRBV7-6 and TRBJ2-7, with 7 bases matching TRBD2. This receptor was identified in a female donor in good health and CMV-seronegative. DNA sequence: TGTGCCAGCAGCCCTGAGCGGGACTTACGCTCCTACGGGCAGTACTTC. The encoded protein is CASSPERDLRSYGQYF.